This TCR beta chain was sequenced during a study of Ad26.COV2.S vaccination and SARS-CoV-2 variants. Study results and limitations: Placebo and vaccine recipients had non-spike TCR breadth that was similar. After vaccination, substantial breadth of spike-specific CD8+ and CD4+ responses was reported.

Per the germline V gene, CDR1 is MNHEY and CDR2 is SVGAGI. Trimming took 3 bases from V and 0 from J, leaving 11 bases between them. The CDR3 runs 15 residues. Profiled with immunoSEQ multiplex PCR; TCRdb holds only in-frame clones, not every one. Among about 460,000 clones listed, approximately 90% were seen once. Treatment defined: about 20 received Ad26.COV2.S at low or high dose, single or two shots; about 5 received placebo; per-sample allocation not given. It was on day 63 after the first vaccine or placebo injection that samples were taken. Expression of Wuhan-strain SARS-CoV-2 spike came from the Ad26 vector that formed the vaccine. On this clone: No antigen is known for it.

V gene TRBV6-5 combines with J gene TRBJ1-1; D may be TRBD1 (5 bases). This sample comprised peripheral blood, obtained in a trial of Ad26.COV2.S vaccine versus placebo. This receptor was taken from a person aged 18-60 years who received the Ad26.COV2.S COVID-19 vaccine or a placebo. CDR3 protein: CASSYPGGMNTEAFF. As DNA, the CDR3 is TGTGCCAGCAGTTATCCCGGGGGGATGAACACTGAAGCTTTCTTT.